The 18 T cell receptor beta chains presented below share a single source sample, sequenced in a study of CD8 T cells in Susac syndrome. About 0.5 to 1 ug RNA was reverse transcribed with random hexamers. TCRdb recomputed calls from the immunoSEQ multiplex PCR reads with MiXCR, one row per CDR3 protein. The sample lists about 120,000 distinct CDR3 sequences, 94% occurring once. Sequences were obtained from CD4+ T cells from PBMCs. Receptors were obtained from a human donor in good health.

This sequence joins TRBV7-8 and TRBJ2-5, with 15 nucleotides matching TRBD2. The CDR3 covers 18 residues. The ends lost 5 bases at V and 2 bases at J; junction bases unmatched: 9. The germline CDR1 and CDR2 sequences are SGHVS and FQNEAQ. The DNA for the CDR3 is TGTGCCAGCAGCGTAAGCGGACTAGCGGGAGGGATTCAAGAGACCCAGTACTTC. It encodes CASSVSGLAGGIQETQYF. Full variable domain (remainder filled in from reference TRBV7-8 and TRBJ2-5): GAGVSQSPRYKVAKRGQDVALRCDPISGHVSLFWYQQALGQGPEFLTYFQNEAQLDKSGLPSDRFFAERPEGSVSTLKIQRTQQEDSAVYLCASSVSGLAGGIQETQYFGPGTRLLVL.

The rearrangement uses TRBV19 and TRBJ2-3, with 8 bases aligning to TRBD1. The V gene's germline CDR1 is LNHDA and CDR2 SQIVND (reference sequence). V lost 7 bases to trimming and J lost 4 bases; unmatched junction nucleotides: 10. This CDR3 is built from 15 residues. The DNA for the CDR3 is TGTGCCAGTATGTCTCAGGGACAGGAGGCAGATACGCAGTATTTT. Translation gives CASMSQGQEADTQYF. Full variable domain (rest looked up from reference TRBV19 and TRBJ2-3): DGGITQSPKYLFRKEGQNVTLSCEQNLNHDAMYWYRQDPGQGLRLIYYSQIVNDFQKGDIAEGYSVSREKKESFPLTVTSAQKNPTAFYLCASMSQGQEADTQYFGPGTRLTVL.

The chain has TRBV7-3 and TRBJ2-3; 7 nucleotides match TRBD2. V was clipped by 5 bases and J by 2 bases; unmatched bases: 4. This CDR3 has 14 amino acids. Germline lookup yields CDR1 SGHTA and CDR2 FQGTGA. The CDR3 nucleotides read TGTGCCAGCAGCGGAGCGGGACCCACAGATACGCAGTATTTT. This encodes CASSGAGPTDTQYF.

This clonotype appeared a single time. J is TRBJ1-2 and V is TRBV6-5, with D perhaps TRBD1 (6 bases). Trimming took 7 bases from V and 9 from J, leaving 18 bases between them. In germline, CDR1 is MNHEY, CDR2 SVGAGI. CDR3 size: 13 residues. CDR3 DNA: TGTGCCAGCAAAGGGGAAAGGGGGTATAGCTACACCTTC. Residues: CASKGERGYSYTF.

This sequence joins TRBV5-6 and TRBJ2-7; 13 bases match TRBD2. Germline V gene data show CDR1 as SGHDT and CDR2 as YYEEEE. The CDR3 loop spans 14 amino acids. Trimming took 2 bases from V and 7 from J; bases not matched to a gene: 3. The chain's CDR3 is CASSLGLAGEEQYF. The CDR3 DNA is TGTGCCAGCAGCTTAGGACTAGCGGGAGAAGAGCAGTACTTC.

The chain couples TRBV7-2 to TRBJ2-7, with 9 nucleotides matching TRBD1. The CDR3 is 15 amino acids. The V gene end was trimmed by 3 bases and the J gene end by 4 bases; junction bases not matched to a gene: 7. Germline V gene data show CDR1 as SGHTA and CDR2 as FQGNSA. CDR3 residues: CASSLGSGTGYEQYF. In nucleotides, the CDR3 is TGTGCCAGCAGCTTGGGGTCCGGGACAGGGTACGAGCAGTACTTC.

CDR3 DNA sequence: TGCGCCAGCAGCCAGAGACTAGCGGGAGCATTCGGGGAGCTGTTTTTT. This encodes CASSQRLAGAFGELFF. V gene TRBV4-3 combines with J gene TRBJ2-2, with 12 bases identical to TRBD2. The V gene end was trimmed by 3 bases and the J gene end by 7 bases; junction bases not matched to a gene: 6. Germline V gene sequence: CDR1 LGHNA, CDR2 YSLEER. This CDR3 region has 16 residues.

V and J are TRBV28 and TRBJ1-6, with unresolved D. Trimming left V 2 bases short and J 7 bases short, with 9 bases between. Germline V lookup: CDR1 MDHEN, CDR2 SYDVKM. The CDR3 is 14 residues long. The CDR3 spells CASSLTDTNSPLHF. In DNA form, the CDR3 reads TGTGCCAGCAGTTTAACGGATACGAATTCACCCCTCCACTTT.

This clonotype appeared a few times. This rearrangement joins TRBV7-6 to TRBJ2-7; TRBD2 agrees at 7 bases. The CDR3 is 16 amino acids. V gave up 0 bases and J gave up 2 bases; unmatched junction bases: 7. Germline loops: CDR1 SGHVS, CDR2 FNYEAQ. The CDR3 DNA reads TGTGCCAGCAGCTTAGCTTCCGGGACTACTACCTACGAGCAGTACTTC. The encoded protein is CASSLASGTTTYEQYF.

This rearrangement joins TRBV20-1 to TRBJ2-3; 10 positions match TRBD2. CDR1 and CDR2 (germline): DFQATT, SNEGSKA (reference sequence). This CDR3 comprises 14 residues. After removal of 5 bases from V and 2 bases from J, the junction contained 4 bases not matched to a gene. CDR3 bases: TGCAGTGCTCCTAGCGGGGGAAACACAGATACGCAGTATTTT. This translates into CSAPSGGNTDTQYF.

V gene TRBV7-8 combines with J gene TRBJ1-2, with D uncertain. The CDR3 runs to 18 residues. CDR1 is SGHVS, CDR2 FQNEAQ, per germline. Trimming cost V 2 bases and J 0 bases, with 19 bases left between them. Written as DNA, the CDR3 is TGTGCCAGCAGCTTACTGATAGTGTCACAACGTGCTAACTATGGCTACACCTTC. Encoded protein: CASSLLIVSQRANYGYTF.

This clonotype was seen a single time. The genes are TRBV3-1 and TRBJ1-1; possible D gene TRBD1, 6 bases. V shed 1 base and J shed 4 bases, with 10 bases lying between them. Germline loops: CDR1 LGHDT, CDR2 YNNKEL (reference sequence). CDR3 length: 14 residues. The CDR3 sequence: CASSQVGGGTEAFF. Here the CDR3 DNA reads TGTGCCAGCAGCCAAGTGGGAGGGGGCACTGAAGCTTTCTTT. The full variable domain, in which reference TRBV3-1 and TRBJ1-1 provide the parts outside the CDR3, is DTAVSQTPKYLVTQMGNDKSIKCEQNLGHDTMYWYKQDSKKFLKIMFSYNNKELIINETVPNRFSPKSPDKAHLNLHINSLELGDSAVYFCASSQVGGGTEAFFGQGTRLTVV.

The rearrangement joins TRBV6-2 or TRBV6-3 to TRBJ1-3; D gene unclear. Germline CDR1 reads MNHEY; CDR2 reads SVGEGT. The CDR3 consists of 16 residues. Trimming took 2 bases from V and 0 from J, leaving 11 bases between them. The CDR3 DNA follows: TGTGCCAGCAGTTACCCCCGACTGGTCTCTGGAAACACCATATATTTT. Amino acids: CASSYPRLVSGNTIYF.

The CDR3 coding sequence is TGTGCCAGCAGCCCCACACGGAATACTCAGCCCCAGCATTTT. Encoded protein: CASSPTRNTQPQHF. The chain recombines TRBV6-1 with TRBJ1-5; the D is unclear. Germline CDR1 MNHNS, CDR2 SASEGT. With 6 bases removed from V and 6 bases from J, the gap between germline ends came to 15 bases. The CDR3 totals 14 residues.

The chain is built from TRBV18 and TRBJ2-7; 8 nucleotides line up with TRBD2. V trimming: 6 bases; J trimming: 0 bases; junction bases outside the gene matches: 10. From germline, CDR1 is KGHSH and CDR2 LQKENI. CDR3 length: 16 amino acids. The CDR3 loop is CASSPIGGDSSYEQYF. The CDR3 nucleotides are TGTGCCAGCTCCCCAATCGGGGGGGATAGCTCCTACGAGCAGTACTTC. The full variable domain, rest sourced from reference TRBV18 and TRBJ2-7, is NAGVMQNPRHLVRRRGQEARLRCSPMKGHSHVYWYRQLPEEGLKFMVYLQKENIIDESGMPKERFSAEFPKEGPSILRIQQVVRGDSAAYFCASSPIGGDSSYEQYFGPGTRLTVT.

The chain uses TRBV7-9 and TRBJ1-3; D might be TRBD1 (5 bases). V was pared by 0 bases and J by 1 base, with 13 bases between. From germline, CDR1 is SEHNR and CDR2 FQNEAQ (reference sequence). The CDR3 extends over 17 amino acids. CDR3 nucleotides: TGTGCCAGCAGCTTAGCGCCAGGGCGGGAATCTGGAAACACCATATATTTT. Amino acid sequence: CASSLAPGRESGNTIYF.

V gene TRBV18 combines with J gene TRBJ2-7, with 8 bases matching TRBD2. The CDR3 is made up of 14 amino acids. Germline CDR1 is KGHSH and CDR2 is LQKENI. The V gene end was trimmed by 6 bases and the J gene end by 9 bases; junction bases not matched to a gene: 13. The DNA of the CDR3 is TGTGCCAGCTCCCCCGGGGGGGGACTCTCGGGGCAGTACTTC. Its translation: CASSPGGGLSGQYF.

The rearrangement links TRBV23-1 to TRBJ2-7; tentative D call: TRBD2 (5 bases). TRBV23-1 is an ORF for which the function is uncertain. CDR3 length: 13 amino acids. Trimming cost V 3 bases and J 5 bases, with 11 bases left between them. CDR3 coding DNA: TGCGCCAGCAGTCATTGGACCGGGGACGAGCAGTACTTC. Protein product: CASSHWTGDEQYF.